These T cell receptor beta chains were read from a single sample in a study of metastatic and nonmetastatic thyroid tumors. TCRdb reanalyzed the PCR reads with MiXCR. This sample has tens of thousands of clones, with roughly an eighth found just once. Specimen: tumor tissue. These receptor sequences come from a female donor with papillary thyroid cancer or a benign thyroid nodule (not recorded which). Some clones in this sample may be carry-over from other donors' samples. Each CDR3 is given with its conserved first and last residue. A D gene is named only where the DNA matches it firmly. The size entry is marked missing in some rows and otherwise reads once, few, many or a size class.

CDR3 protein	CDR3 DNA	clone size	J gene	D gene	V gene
CASSLCVRGSYNEQFF	TGCGCCAGCAGCTTGTGCGTGAGAGGGTCCTACAATGAGCAGTTCTTC	-	TRBJ2-1	-	TRBV5-1
CASRHNYEQYF	TGTGCCAGCAGACACAACTACGAGCAGTACTTC	-	TRBJ2-7	-	TRBV6-2/TRBV6-3
CASSDWVPSGTDTQYF	TGCGCCAGCAGCGACTGGGTCCCTTCTGGCACAGATACGCAGTATTTT	many	TRBJ2-3	-	TRBV5-1
CASSLDRDTDTQYF	TGTGCCAGCTCCCTTGACAGGGACACAGATACGCAGTATTTT	-	TRBJ2-3	TRBD1	TRBV18
CATSRASSGTGELFF	TGTGCCACCAGCAGGGCCTCTAGCGGGACCGGGGAGCTGTTTTTT	many	TRBJ2-2	TRBD2	TRBV15
CASSFMGRSEFGEKLFF	TGTGCCAGCAGCTTTATGGGACGGAGCGAGTTTGGTGAAAAACTGTTTTTT	-	TRBJ1-4	-	TRBV7-9
CASSARDLAGGPHNEQFF	TGTGCCAGCAGCGCCCGGGACCTGGCGGGAGGGCCTCACAATGAGCAGTTCTTC	few	TRBJ2-1	TRBD2	TRBV9
CATSGGDTLQETQYF	TGTGCCACCAGCGGGGGGGACACCCTCCAAGAGACCCAGTACTTC	-	TRBJ2-5	TRBD2	TRBV24-1
CASSYGGLGNQPQHF	TGTGCCAGCAGTTACGGGGGCTTGGGCAATCAGCCCCAGCATTTT	many	TRBJ1-5	-	TRBV6-6
CAISESLGVFSTEAFF	TGTGCCATCAGTGAGTCATTGGGGGTCTTCAGCACTGAAGCTTTCTTT	-	TRBJ1-1	-	TRBV10-3
CSARDILAGGYTGELFF	TGCAGTGCTAGAGATATACTAGCGGGAGGGTACACCGGGGAGCTGTTTTTT	many	TRBJ2-2	TRBD2	TRBV20-1
CASSGNNLSIYF	TGTGCCAGCAGTGGGAATAATTTGTCCATATATTTT	many	TRBJ1-3	-	TRBV25-1
CASTRDRGSETQYF	TGTGCCAGTACCCGGGACAGGGGGTCTGAGACCCAGTACTTC	many	TRBJ2-5	TRBD1	TRBV19
CASSSQLEAFF	TGTGCCAGCAGTTCCCAGTTAGAAGCTTTCTTT	many	TRBJ1-1	-	TRBV6-1
CSASSSNQPQHF	TGCAGTGCTAGCTCTAGCAATCAGCCCCAGCATTTT	many	TRBJ1-5	-	TRBV20-1
CASSPILGQGGGWTEAFF	TGTGCCAGCAGTCCCATCCTGGGACAGGGTGGCGGTTGGACTGAAGCTTTCTTT	many	TRBJ1-1	TRBD1	TRBV28
CASSPRGWTQYF	TGTGCCAGCAGTCCTAGGGGGTGGACCCAGTACTTC	many	TRBJ2-5	-	TRBV6-1
CSASAGQLDLVLHF	TGCAGTGCTAGTGCGGGACAGTTGGATTTGGTCCTCCACTTT	few	TRBJ1-6	TRBD1	TRBV20-1
CASRISHGYTF	TGTGCCAGCCGGATATCTCATGGCTACACCTTC	many	TRBJ1-2	-	TRBV2
CAIGSGGPSGNTIYF	TGTGCCATCGGCTCGGGGGGCCCGTCTGGAAACACCATATATTTT	many	TRBJ1-3	-	TRBV10-3
CASSLDRGGETQYF	TGCGCCAGCAGCTTGGACAGGGGAGGAGAGACCCAGTACTTC	many	TRBJ2-5	-	TRBV5-1
CATQGTGGNIQYF	TGTGCCACGCAGGGGACAGGGGGGAACATTCAGTACTTC	-	TRBJ2-4	TRBD1	TRBV24-1
CASSRLAGGPYEQYF	TGTGCCAGCAGCCGACTAGCGGGAGGGCCCTACGAGCAGTACTTC	-	TRBJ2-7	TRBD2	TRBV7-3
CASSPQTSGETPGSYF	TGTGCCAGCAGTCCGCAGACTAGCGGGGAAACACCGGGGAGCTATTTT	few	TRBJ2-2	TRBD2	TRBV27
CSVADLGDYGYTF	TGCAGCGTCGCGGACCTGGGGGACTATGGCTACACCTTC	many	TRBJ1-2	-	TRBV29-1